One T cell receptor beta chain is described in this entry. The sample is drawn from a study of blood T cells in healthy people across ages. Using a J-beta primer mix together with a sample-barcoded 5' primer, a second PCR was run for roughly 7 to 11 cycles. MiXCR, run by TCRdb on the 5' RACE reads, gives a single entry per CDR3 protein. The table lists more than 800,000 distinct CDR3 sequences, more than 40% of them singletons. Germline V gene sequence: CDR1 SGHRS, CDR2 YFSETQ. Germline trimming cut 4 bases from V and 0 bases from J; bases unmatched to any gene: 3. This CDR3 contains 14 residues. The chain combines TRBV5-1 with TRBJ2-7; 8 nucleotides agree with TRBD2. The TCR originated in a woman between 55 and 75 years old in good health. The source material was blood. The DNA for the CDR3 is TGCGCCAGCAGCCTACTAGCGGCCTCCTACGAGCAGTACTTC. Protein sequence: CASSLLAASYEQYF.